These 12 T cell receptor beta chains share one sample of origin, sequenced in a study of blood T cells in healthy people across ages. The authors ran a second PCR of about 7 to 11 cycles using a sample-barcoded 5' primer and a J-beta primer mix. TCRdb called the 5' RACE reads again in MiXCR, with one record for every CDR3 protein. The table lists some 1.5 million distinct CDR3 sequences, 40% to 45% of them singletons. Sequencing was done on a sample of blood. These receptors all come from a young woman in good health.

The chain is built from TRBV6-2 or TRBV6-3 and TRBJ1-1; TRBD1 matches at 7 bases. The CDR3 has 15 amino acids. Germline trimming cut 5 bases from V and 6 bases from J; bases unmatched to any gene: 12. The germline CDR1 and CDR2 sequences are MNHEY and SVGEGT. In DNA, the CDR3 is TGTGCCAGCAGTCAACACAGGGGCACAGGATCTGAAGCTTTCTTT. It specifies CASSQHRGTGSEAFF.

CDR3 in amino acids: CSARDIETPSYNEQFF. CDR3 bases: TGCAGTGCTAGAGATATAGAGACTCCATCCTACAATGAGCAGTTCTTC. The rearrangement joins TRBV20-1 to TRBJ2-1, with unresolved D. Trimming removed 0 bases at V and 1 base at J, with 13 bases between. CDR1 and CDR2 from the germline V gene are DFQATT and SNEGSKA (reference sequence). This CDR3 contains 16 residues.

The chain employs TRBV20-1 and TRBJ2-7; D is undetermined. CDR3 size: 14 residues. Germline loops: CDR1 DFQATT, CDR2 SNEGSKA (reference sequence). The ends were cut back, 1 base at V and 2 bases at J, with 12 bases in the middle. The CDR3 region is CSARALGLAYEQYF. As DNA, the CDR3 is TGCAGTGCTAGAGCCCTGGGTCTGGCCTACGAGCAGTACTTC.

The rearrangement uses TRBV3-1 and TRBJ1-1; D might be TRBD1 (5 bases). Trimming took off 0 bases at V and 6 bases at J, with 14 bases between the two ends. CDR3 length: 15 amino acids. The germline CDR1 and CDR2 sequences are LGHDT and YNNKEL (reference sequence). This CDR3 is CASSQDQGWRAEAFF. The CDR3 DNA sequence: TGTGCCAGCAGCCAAGATCAGGGATGGCGGGCTGAAGCTTTCTTT.

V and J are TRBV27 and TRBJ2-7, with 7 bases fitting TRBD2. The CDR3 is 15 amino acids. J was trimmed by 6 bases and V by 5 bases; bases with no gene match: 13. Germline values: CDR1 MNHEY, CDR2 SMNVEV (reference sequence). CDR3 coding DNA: TGTGCCAGCAGTCCCTTAGCGGGCGCGCCGGGCGAGCAGTACTTC. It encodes CASSPLAGAPGEQYF.

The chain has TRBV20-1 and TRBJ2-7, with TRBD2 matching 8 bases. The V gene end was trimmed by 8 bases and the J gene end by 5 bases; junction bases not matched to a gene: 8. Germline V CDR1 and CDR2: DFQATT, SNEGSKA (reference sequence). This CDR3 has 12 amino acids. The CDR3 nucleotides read TGCAGTACCGGGGGGGTGAAGGACGAGCAGTACTTC. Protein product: CSTGGVKDEQYF.

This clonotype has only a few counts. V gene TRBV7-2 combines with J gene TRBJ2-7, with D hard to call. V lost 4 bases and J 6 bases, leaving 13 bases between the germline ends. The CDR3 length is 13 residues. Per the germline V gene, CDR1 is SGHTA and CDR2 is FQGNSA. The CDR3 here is CASSYAVSLEQYF. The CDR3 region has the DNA TGTGCCAGCAGCTACGCGGTCAGTCTCGAGCAGTACTTC. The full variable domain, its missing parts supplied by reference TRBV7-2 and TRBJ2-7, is GAGVSQSPSNKVTEKGKDVELRCDPISGHTALYWYRQSLGQGLEFLIYFQGNSAPDKSGLPSDRFSAERTGGSVSTLTIQRTQQEDSAVYLCASSYAVSLEQYFGPGTRLTVT.

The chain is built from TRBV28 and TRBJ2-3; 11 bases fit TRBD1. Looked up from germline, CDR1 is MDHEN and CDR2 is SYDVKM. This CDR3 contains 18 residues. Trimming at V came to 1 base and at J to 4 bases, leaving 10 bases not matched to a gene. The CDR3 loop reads CASSLSGGTGGSADTQYF. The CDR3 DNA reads TGTGCCAGCAGTTTATCCGGCGGGACAGGGGGATCGGCAGATACGCAGTATTTT.

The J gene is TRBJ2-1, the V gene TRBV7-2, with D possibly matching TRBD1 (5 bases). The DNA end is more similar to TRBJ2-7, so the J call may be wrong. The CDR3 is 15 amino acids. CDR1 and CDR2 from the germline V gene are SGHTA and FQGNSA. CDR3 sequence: CASSSDMSSYNEQYF. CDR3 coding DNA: TGTGCCAGCAGCTCGGACATGAGCTCCTACAATGAGCAGTACTTC.

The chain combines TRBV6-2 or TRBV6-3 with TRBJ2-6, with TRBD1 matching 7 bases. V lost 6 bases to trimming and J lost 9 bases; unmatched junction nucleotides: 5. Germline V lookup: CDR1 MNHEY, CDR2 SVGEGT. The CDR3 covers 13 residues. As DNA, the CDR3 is TGTGCCAGCAGGAAGGGACAGTTCAACGTCCTGACTTTC. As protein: CASRKGQFNVLTF.

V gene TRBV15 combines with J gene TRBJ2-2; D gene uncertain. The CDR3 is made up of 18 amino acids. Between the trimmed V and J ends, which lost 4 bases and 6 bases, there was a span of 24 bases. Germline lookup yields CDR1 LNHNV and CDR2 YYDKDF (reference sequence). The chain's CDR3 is CATSTMGPRADNAGELFF. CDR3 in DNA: TGTGCCACCAGCACCATGGGTCCCCGCGCCGATAACGCCGGGGAGCTGTTTTTT.

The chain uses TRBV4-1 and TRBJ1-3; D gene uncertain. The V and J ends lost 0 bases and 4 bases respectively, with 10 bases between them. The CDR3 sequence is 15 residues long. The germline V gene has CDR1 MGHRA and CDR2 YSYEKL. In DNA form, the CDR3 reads TGCGCCAGCAGCCAAGATCCGGGTTCAGGAAACACCATATATTTT. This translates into CASSQDPGSGNTIYF.